This T cell receptor (beta chain) was identified during a study of spatial heterogeneity in lung cancer. From the 5' RACE reads, TCRdb called clonotypes with MiXCR, one entry per CDR3 protein. The table lists roughly 28,000 distinct CDR3 sequences, 7.1% of them singletons. CDR1 SGHRS and CDR2 YFSETQ come from the germline V gene. The CDR3 length is 14 residues. Study-wide points: One measure, the expanded intratumoral alpha and beta TCR count, tracked tumor mutation counts.

Described time point: sample taken at primary tumor resection. Many counts were recorded for this clonotype. Antigen unknown. One end of the junction does not line up with germline, which may come from a read error. The chain combines TRBV5-1 with TRBJ1-1; D is perhaps TRBD1 (5 bases). Sequenced here: lung tumor tissue, sampled at surgery. The receptor was isolated from a male donor with early-stage non-small cell lung cancer. CDR3 bases: TGCGCCAGCAGCTTGGCGCGGGGGAACGCTGAAGCTTTCTTT. Residues: CASSLARGNAEAFF.